Shown below are 14 T cell receptor beta chains from a single sample sequenced in a study of shared clonotypes between healthy human individuals. The method was immunoSEQ multiplex PCR; TCRdb's version includes in-frame clones alone and lacks a portion of them. The repertoire has roughly 400,000 clones, around 96% of them found once; the top ten carry around 0.3%. Sequenced sample: memory CD8+ T cells sorted from blood. Subset reported: CD45RO+ cells pooled with CCR7-negative TemRA cells. The receptors stem from a man younger than 40 in good health.

The chain carries TRBV6-8 and TRBJ1-1, with D hard to call. Germline lookup yields CDR1 MNHGY and CDR2 SAAAGT. CDR3 length: 12 amino acids. Trimming cost V 6 bases and J 8 bases, with 13 bases left between them. CDR3 in amino acids: CASRRVGKEAFF. DNA of the CDR3: TGTGCCAGCAGGCGGGTCGGTAAAGAAGCTTTCTTT.

This clone was detected only a few times. V and J are TRBV2 and TRBJ1-2, with 9 bases identical to TRBD1. Germline V gene lookup returns CDR1 SNHLY and CDR2 FYNNEI. The CDR3 is 12 residues long. Trimming took 5 bases from V and 9 from J; bases not matched to a gene: 4. The CDR3: CASSPGTGSYTF. The CDR3 DNA is TGTGCCAGCAGTCCCGGGACAGGGAGCTACACCTTC.

The chain employs TRBV18 and TRBJ2-7; D uncertain. Trimming shortened V by 2 bases and J by 6 bases, and 14 bases separated the two germline ends. This CDR3 has 14 amino acids. Germline V gene data show CDR1 as KGHSH and CDR2 as LQKENI. The CDR3 nucleotides read TGTGCCAGCTCACCAATACCAGGTGTTTCCGAGCAGTACTTC. It is translated as CASSPIPGVSEQYF.

The V and J genes are TRBV30 and TRBJ1-1, with no clear D. V was clipped by 0 bases and J by 1 base, with 6 bases between them. The CDR3 has 13 amino acids. Per germline, CDR1 GTSNPN and CDR2 SVGIG (reference sequence). The CDR3 is CAWSVPGNTEAFF. The CDR3 nucleotides are TGTGCCTGGAGTGTACCCGGGAACACTGAAGCTTTCTTT. Drawing the rest from reference TRBV30 and TRBJ1-1, the complete variable domain is SQTIHQWPATLVQPVGSPLSLECTVEGTSNPNLYWYRQAAGRGLQLLFYSVGIGQISSEVPQNLSASRPQDRQFILSSKKLLLSDSGFYLCAWSVPGNTEAFFGQGTRLTVV.

The chain has TRBV18 and TRBJ1-1, with a possible D match to TRBD1 (6 bases). The CDR3 has 17 residues. CDR1 and CDR2 (germline): KGHSH, LQKENI. Trimming removed 6 bases at V and 0 bases at J, with 20 bases between. CDR3 amino acids: CASSLRRTASMNTEAFF. CDR3 DNA sequence: TGTGCCAGCTCCCTACGGCGGACAGCTAGTATGAACACTGAAGCTTTCTTT.

V and J are TRBV18 and TRBJ1-4, with 7 bases lining up with TRBD1. Unmatched junction bases numbered 10, after V lost 4 bases and J lost 5 bases. From germline, CDR1 is KGHSH and CDR2 LQKENI. The CDR3 spans 16 residues. CDR3 in amino acids: CASSLREQGRNEKLFF. In nucleotides, the CDR3 is TGTGCCAGCTCACTTAGGGAACAGGGGCGAAATGAAAAACTGTTTTTT.

This clone has only one observation. The gene calls are TRBV28 and TRBJ2-2; 9 nucleotides agree with TRBD2. CDR1 MDHEN and CDR2 SYDVKM come from the germline V gene. The V segment lost 7 bases and the J segment 5 bases; nucleotides outside the gene matches: 14. The length of the CDR3 is 17 residues. The CDR3 nucleotides read TGTGCCAGCACCCAAGGTAGCGGGAGAGGTCGGACCGGGGAGCTGTTTTTT. It codes for CASTQGSGRGRTGELFF.

The CDR3 sequence: CASSENSAQQFF. The CDR3 region has the DNA TGTGCCAGCAGTGAAAACAGCGCTCAGCAGTTCTTC. The chain has TRBV6-1 and TRBJ2-1; no reliable D call. Trimming cost V 2 bases and J 11 bases, with 10 bases left between them. CDR1 MNHNS and CDR2 SASEGT come from the germline V gene. This CDR3 is 12 amino acids long.

J is TRBJ2-5 and V is TRBV5-5, with D unclear. Near its end, the DNA agrees better with TRBJ2-7, so the J call may be wrong. The CDR3 contains 16 residues. The germline CDR1 and CDR2 sequences are SGHKS and YYEKEE (reference sequence). The CDR3 DNA reads as TGTGCCAGCAGCTTGGCCGGCATTATAAGCTCCTACGAGCAGTACTTC. It specifies CASSLAGIISSYEQYF.

The chain recombines TRBV6-4 with TRBJ2-4, with D unclear. CDR3 length equals 13 residues. CDR1 and CDR2 (germline): MRHNA, SNTAGT. V lost 4 bases, J lost 10 bases, and 14 bases lay in between. The CDR3 loop is CASSASPGRIQYF. CDR3 in DNA: TGTGCCAGCAGTGCGAGCCCGGGTAGGATTCAGTACTTC.

The sample holds one count of this clone. CDR3 sequence (DNA): TGTGCCAGTAGTACTTGGGCAGGGAACACTGAAGCTTTCTTT. Its protein is CASSTWAGNTEAFF. The V call is TRBV19, the J call TRBJ1-1; D gene ambiguous. Germline V lookup: CDR1 LNHDA, CDR2 SQIVND (reference sequence). This CDR3 contains 14 residues. Trimming took off 4 bases at V and 1 base at J, with 10 bases between the two ends.

The table lists this clone with a count of one. This chain uses TRBV28 with TRBJ1-4; 9 bases align to TRBD1. From germline, CDR1 is MDHEN and CDR2 SYDVKM. The CDR3 is made up of 14 amino acids. V lost 6 bases and J lost 4; bases outside the gene matches: 3. In DNA form, the CDR3 reads TGTGCCAGCAGCCGGGACAGGGTTAATGAAAAACTGTTTTTT. Translated: CASSRDRVNEKLFF. Together with reference TRBV28 and TRBJ1-4, the CDR3 gives the full variable domain: DVKVTQSSRYLVKRTGEKVFLECVQDMDHENMFWYRQDPGLGLRLIYFSYDVKMKEKGDIPEGYSVSREKKERFSLILESASTNQTSMYLCASSRDRVNEKLFFGSGTQLSVL.

The rearrangement links TRBV6-6 to TRBJ2-1; 10 bases are a match to TRBD2. Germline CDR1 and CDR2: MNHNY and SVGAGI (reference sequence). V lost 8 bases to trimming and J lost 9 bases; unmatched junction nucleotides: 7. This CDR3 contains 13 residues. The CDR3 DNA follows: TGTGCCAGCGGGACTAGCGCTTTTTCTGAGCAGTTCTTC. This gives the protein CASGTSAFSEQFF.

V gene TRBV9 combines with J gene TRBJ2-7; 14 nucleotides line up with TRBD2. Germline lookup yields CDR1 SGDLS and CDR2 YYNGEE. Trimming removed 2 bases from V and 3 bases from J; junction bases left unmatched: 4. The CDR3 covers 16 residues. The CDR3 sequence: CASSVGGTSGSYEQYF. The CDR3 DNA follows: TGTGCCAGCAGCGTCGGGGGGACTAGCGGGAGCTACGAGCAGTACTTC.